The 28 T cell receptor beta chains in this list originate from one sample, sequenced in a study of vaccination and CD4 T cells after COVID-19. Cultured CD4+ T-cell DNA underwent Oncomine TCR Beta short-read sequencing. Each CDR3 protein gets one entry after TCRdb re-called the PCR reads with MiXCR. The sample records about 20,000 distinct CDR3 sequences, 45% to 70% being singletons. The treatment denotes: approximately nine-day PBMC culture with coronavirus spike peptide pools or control peptides (ViraFEST assay). For these TCRs, the target antigens are not known. The sample consisted of CD4+ T cells from blood, cultured in vitro. These receptors all stem from a human donor who had recovered from COVID-19.

The chain recombines TRBV7-2 with TRBJ2-7; the D gene is possibly TRBD1 (6 bases). Trimming shortened V by 1 base and J by 5 bases, and 9 bases separated the two germline ends. The CDR3 runs 13 residues. Germline V CDR1 and CDR2: SGHTA, FQGNSA. The CDR3 loop reads CASSLGGRDEQYF. CDR3 DNA sequence: TGTGCCAGCAGCTTAGGGGGGCGGGACGAGCAGTACTTC.

V and J are TRBV30 and TRBJ1-2; possible D gene TRBD1, 6 bases. Germline V gene sequence: CDR1 GTSNPN, CDR2 SVGIG (reference sequence). Trimming took off 8 bases at V and 8 bases at J, with 15 bases between the two ends. The CDR3 is 11 amino acids. CDR3 DNA: TGTGCCCGAATTAAGGGGGGGGGCTACACCTTC. The encoded protein is CARIKGGGYTF.

The chain carries TRBV7-3 and TRBJ2-1, with D uncertain. The ends were cut back, 4 bases at V and 7 bases at J, with 8 bases in the middle. Looked up from germline, CDR1 is SGHTA and CDR2 is FQGTGA. This CDR3 comprises 12 residues. The CDR3 DNA sequence: TGTGCCAGCAGCTCCTCGGGTAATGAGCAGTTCTTC. Amino acids: CASSSSGNEQFF.

The chain's CDR3 is CASSLAGGQGISSYEQYF. The CDR3 coding sequence is TGTGCCAGCAGCTTAGCCGGGGGCCAGGGTATAAGCTCCTACGAGCAGTACTTC. The chain links TRBV7-2 to TRBJ2-7; either TRBD1 or TRBD2 may supply D (6 bases each). Germline-derived CDR1 and CDR2 are SGHTA and FQGNSA. Trimming pared 0 bases from V and 0 bases from J, leaving 18 bases between. This CDR3 contains 18 residues.

The chain employs TRBV5-1 and TRBJ2-3; D remains unclear. From germline, CDR1 is SGHRS and CDR2 YFSETQ. This CDR3 contains 13 residues. V lost 2 bases to trimming and J lost 3 bases, with 7 bases between them. The CDR3 bases are TGCGCCAGCAGCTTCTTGTTAACAGATACGCAGTATTTT. Its translation is CASSFLLTDTQYF.

The chain carries TRBV18 and TRBJ2-5, with D perhaps matching TRBD1 (5 bases). The CDR3 contains 12 residues. Germline V gene sequence: CDR1 KGHSH, CDR2 LQKENI. The ends were cut back, 3 bases at V and 5 bases at J, with 7 bases in the middle. The CDR3 bases are TGTGCCAGCTCACCGGGGCAGGAGACCCAGTACTTC. Residues: CASSPGQETQYF.

This clonotype was seen a single time. The chain employs TRBV18 and TRBJ2-6; 8 positions agree with TRBD1. This CDR3 region has 16 residues. V was pared by 4 bases and J by 0 bases, with 2 bases of the junction left unmatched. Germline V gene sequence: CDR1 KGHSH, CDR2 LQKENI. As DNA, the CDR3 is TGTGCCAGCTCACGGACAGGGAACTCTGGGGCCAACGTCCTGACTTTC. Its protein product is CASSRTGNSGANVLTF.

This chain uses TRBV6-1 with TRBJ2-1, with 7 bases identical to TRBD2. V trimming: 5 bases; J trimming: 1 base; junction bases outside the gene matches: 2. The CDR3 contains 14 residues. Germline values: CDR1 MNHNS, CDR2 SASEGT. In nucleotides, the CDR3 is TGTGCCAGCAGTCTAGCGGCGTCCTACAATGAGCAGTTCTTC. This sequence encodes CASSLAASYNEQFF.

J is TRBJ2-5 and V is TRBV21-1; the DNA was not used to check the table's D call, TRBD1. TRBV21-1 is deemed a pseudogene. The CDR3 runs 15 residues. Written as DNA, the CDR3 is TGTGCCAGCAGCGAGCCCCGACAGGGGCGGGAGACCCAGTACTTC. This sequence encodes CASSEPRQGRETQYF.

The V and J genes are TRBV5-1 and TRBJ2-3; 9 bases fit TRBD1. Germline lookup yields CDR1 SGHRS and CDR2 YFSETQ. J gave up 1 base and V 4 bases, and 4 bases lay outside the gene matches. The CDR3 consists of 15 residues. The CDR3 DNA follows: TGCGCCAGCAGCCCTGGACAGGGGCGCACAGATACGCAGTATTTT. It is translated as CASSPGQGRTDTQYF.

This clonotype was counted a few times. The V call is TRBV2, the J call TRBJ2-2; 7 bases agree with TRBD2. V lost 3 bases to trimming and J lost 1 base; unmatched junction nucleotides: 2. Germline CDR1 is SNHLY and CDR2 is FYNNEI. The length of the CDR3 is 15 residues. CDR3 sequence (DNA): TGTGCCAGCAGTGACCAGCGGGGGAACACCGGGGAGCTGTTTTTT. Translating it yields CASSDQRGNTGELFF. The full variable domain, with the rest looked up from reference TRBV2 and TRBJ2-2, is EPEVTQTPSHQVTQMGQEVILRCVPISNHLYFYWYRQILGQKVEFLVSFYNNEISEKSEIFDDQFSVERPDGSNFTLKIRSTKLEDSAMYFCASSDQRGNTGELFFGEGSRLTVL.

The rearrangement uses TRBV15 and TRBJ2-3; 7 bases agree with TRBD2. The length of the CDR3 is 18 residues. Per the germline V gene, CDR1 is LNHNV and CDR2 is YYDKDF (reference sequence). V lost 2 bases to trimming and J lost 0 bases; unmatched junction nucleotides: 11. The CDR3, as DNA: TGTGCCACCAGCAGACCCGGATCCCCCGGGGGGAGCACAGATACGCAGTATTTT. It translates to CATSRPGSPGGSTDTQYF.

The rearrangement uses TRBV7-9 and TRBJ1-2; D remains ambiguous. V was cut by 2 bases and J by 4 bases, with 14 bases left in between. This CDR3 spans 15 amino acids. Germline-derived CDR1 and CDR2 are SEHNR and FQNEAQ (reference sequence). The CDR3, as DNA: TGTGCCAGCAGCTTAACTGTAGGCAGCACCTATGGCTACACCTTC. This gives the protein CASSLTVGSTYGYTF.

This clonotype occurred once. V gene TRBV10-1 combines with J gene TRBJ2-1, with 11 bases identical to TRBD1. CDR3 length: 17 amino acids. Germline CDR1 WNHNN, CDR2 SYGVQD (reference sequence). Losses at the gene ends were 0 bases for V and 3 bases for J; bases not matched to a gene: 4. CDR3 amino acids: CASSESWGTGGYNEQFF. Here the CDR3 DNA reads TGCGCCAGCAGTGAGTCTTGGGGGACAGGGGGCTACAATGAGCAGTTCTTC.

This clonotype showed up just once. CDR3 DNA: TGTGCCAGCAGTGAGCAGGGGGTTGGTCAGCCCCAGCATTTT. Protein: CASSEQGVGQPQHF. The chain employs TRBV2 and TRBJ1-5; 7 nucleotides line up with TRBD1. Trimming cost V 3 bases and J 6 bases; bases outside gene matches: 5. The CDR3 covers 14 residues. CDR1 and CDR2 from the germline V gene are SNHLY and FYNNEI.

The chain carries TRBV12-3 or TRBV12-4 and TRBJ1-5; TRBD1 might be the D (5 bases). The CDR3 spans 16 residues. Trimming stripped 7 bases from V and 4 bases from J, with 20 bases between. The CDR3 protein is CASTRGGGSRNQPQHF. The CDR3 DNA sequence: TGTGCCAGCACCCGGGGGGGTGGATCCCGAAATCAGCCCCAGCATTTT.

This rearrangement joins TRBV25-1 to TRBJ2-1; D possibly corresponds to TRBD2 (6 bases). V lost 3 bases and J 6 bases, leaving 24 bases between the germline ends. The germline V gene has CDR1 MGHDK and CDR2 SYGVNS. This CDR3 comprises 18 residues. In DNA form, the CDR3 reads TGTGCCAGCAGTGAGGCCCCCTTCTCTAGTTTCGGGGGCAATGAGCAGTTCTTC. Translation gives CASSEAPFSSFGGNEQFF. The full variable domain, its missing parts supplied by reference TRBV25-1 and TRBJ2-1, is EADIYQTPRYLVIGTGKKITLECSQTMGHDKMYWYQQDPGMELHLIHYSYGVNSTEKGDLSSESTVSRIRTEHFPLTLESARPSHTSQYLCASSEAPFSSFGGNEQFFGPGTRLTVL.

The chain combines TRBV2 with TRBJ1-1; tentatively, D is TRBD1 (6 bases). The ends were cut back, 7 bases at V and 3 bases at J, with 18 bases in the middle. The germline gives CDR1 SNHLY, CDR2 FYNNEI. The CDR3 runs to 15 residues. DNA for the CDR3: TGTGCCAGCAAGAAAGGTGGGGGCCTGGACACTGAAGCTTTCTTT. Amino acids: CASKKGGGLDTEAFF.

This clonotype was detected a few times. The DNA of the CDR3 is TGTGCCAGCAGTTTATGGGGGGGAGGCAATCAGCCCCAGCATTTT. Its translation: CASSLWGGGNQPQHF. V gene TRBV28 combines with J gene TRBJ1-5; weak D call: TRBD1 (5 bases). Germline V gives CDR1 MDHEN, CDR2 SYDVKM. This CDR3 is built from 15 residues. The germline V and J ends were trimmed by 0 bases and 2 bases, with 8 bases remaining between them. The variable domain in full, completed from reference TRBV28 and TRBJ1-5, reads DVKVTQSSRYLVKRTGEKVFLECVQDMDHENMFWYRQDPGLGLRLIYFSYDVKMKEKGDIPEGYSVSREKKERFSLILESASTNQTSMYLCASSLWGGGNQPQHFGDGTRLSIL.

The rearrangement joins TRBV7-3 to TRBJ2-7, with TRBD1 matching 7 bases. Germline values: CDR1 SGHTA, CDR2 FQGTGA. The CDR3 totals 13 residues. Germline trimming cut 2 bases from V and 5 bases from J; bases unmatched to any gene: 3. The CDR3 sequence is CASSLEDRDEQYF. The CDR3 DNA sequence: TGTGCCAGCAGCTTAGAAGACAGGGACGAGCAGTACTTC.

This rearrangement joins TRBV2 to TRBJ1-2, with no clear D. Deletions cut 10 bases from V and 1 base from J, with 13 bases between. This CDR3 has 13 amino acids. Germline CDR1 and CDR2: SNHLY and FYNNEI. In DNA form, the CDR3 reads TGTGCCATTCTCACCCAGGTTAACTATGGCTACACCTTC. It is translated as CAILTQVNYGYTF.

This clonotype has more than one count but fewer than ten. The CDR3 bases are TGTGCCAGCGGGGTTCTTTCGAACACTGAAGCTTTCTTT. Translating it yields CASGVLSNTEAFF. This sequence joins TRBV6-1 and TRBJ1-1, with unresolved D. Trimming shortened V by 8 bases and J by 1 base, and 11 bases separated the two germline ends. The germline CDR1 and CDR2 sequences are MNHNS and SASEGT. This CDR3 spans 13 amino acids.

The J gene is TRBJ1-2, the V gene TRBV19; D is uncertain. V gave up 2 bases and J gave up 4 bases, with 11 bases separating them. This CDR3 spans 14 amino acids. The germline gives CDR1 LNHDA, CDR2 SQIVND (reference sequence). CDR3 in DNA: TGTGCCAGTAGTATAAGTGGCAGGACCTATGGCTACACCTTC. This codes for CASSISGRTYGYTF.

This rearrangement joins TRBV6-2 or TRBV6-3 to TRBJ2-2; TRBD2 might be the D (7 bases). Trimming removed 7 bases from V and 8 bases from J, with 23 bases in between. Germline assignment: CDR1 MNHEY and CDR2 SVGEGT. The CDR3 is 16 amino acids. The CDR3 loop is CASTWDRGAGTGELFF. The CDR3 DNA follows: TGTGCCAGCACCTGGGATCGGGGGGCCGGAACTGGGGAGCTGTTTTTT.

The chain couples TRBV15 to TRBJ1-4, with D unresolved. This CDR3 comprises 16 residues. Per the germline V gene, CDR1 is LNHNV and CDR2 is YYDKDF (reference sequence). The V and J ends lost 0 bases and 6 bases respectively, with 14 bases between them. The CDR3 protein is CATSRDRRATYEKLFF. The CDR3, as DNA: TGTGCCACCAGCAGAGATCGGAGGGCGACTTATGAAAAACTGTTTTTT.

This clonotype was counted between two and nine times. The V call is TRBV2, the J call TRBJ2-5; 8 bases map to TRBD1. This CDR3 contains 14 residues. V lost 6 bases and J lost 5; bases outside the gene matches: 8. The germline V gene has CDR1 SNHLY and CDR2 FYNNEI. The CDR3 spells CASRADRGPETQYF. The DNA of the CDR3 is TGTGCCAGCAGAGCAGACAGGGGCCCTGAGACCCAGTACTTC.

This clonotype was observed a few times. V usage is TRBV6-2 or TRBV6-3 and J usage is TRBJ2-3; 8 bases line up with TRBD2. Germline-derived CDR1 and CDR2 are MNHEY and SVGEGT. V lost 2 bases and J lost 0; bases outside the gene matches: 7. The CDR3 spans 17 residues. CDR3 sequence reads: CASSYQRSGASTDTQYF. The CDR3 DNA is TGTGCCAGCAGTTACCAACGTAGCGGGGCTAGCACAGATACGCAGTATTTT.

The chain uses TRBV15 and TRBJ2-2; 9 bases fit TRBD1. Germline V gives CDR1 LNHNV, CDR2 YYDKDF (reference sequence). CDR3 size: 20 residues. V shed 0 bases, J shed 1 base, and the junction held 12 bases outside the gene matches. In DNA form, the CDR3 reads TGTGCCACCAGCAGAGATACGGCCACAGGGGGCGTCGGGAACACCGGGGAGCTGTTTTTT. It codes for CATSRDTATGGVGNTGELFF.